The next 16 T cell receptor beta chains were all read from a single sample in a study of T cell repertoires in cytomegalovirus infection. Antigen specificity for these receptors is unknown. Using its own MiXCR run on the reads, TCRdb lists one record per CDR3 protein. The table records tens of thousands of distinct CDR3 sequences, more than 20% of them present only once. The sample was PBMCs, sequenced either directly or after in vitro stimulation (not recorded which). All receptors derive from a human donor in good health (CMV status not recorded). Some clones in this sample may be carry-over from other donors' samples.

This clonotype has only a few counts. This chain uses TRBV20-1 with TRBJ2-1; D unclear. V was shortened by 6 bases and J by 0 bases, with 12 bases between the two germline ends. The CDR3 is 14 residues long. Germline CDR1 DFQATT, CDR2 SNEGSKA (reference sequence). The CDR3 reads CSAQTLSSYNEQFF. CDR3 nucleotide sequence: TGCAGTGCCCAGACTCTTAGCTCCTACAATGAGCAGTTCTTC.

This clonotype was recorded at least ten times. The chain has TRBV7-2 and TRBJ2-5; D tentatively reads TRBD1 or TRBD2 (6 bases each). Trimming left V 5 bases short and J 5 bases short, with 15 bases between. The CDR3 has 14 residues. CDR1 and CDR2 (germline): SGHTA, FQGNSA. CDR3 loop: CASSRGPSRETQYF. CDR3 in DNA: TGTGCCAGCAGCCGGGGGCCGTCGAGGGAGACCCAGTACTTC.

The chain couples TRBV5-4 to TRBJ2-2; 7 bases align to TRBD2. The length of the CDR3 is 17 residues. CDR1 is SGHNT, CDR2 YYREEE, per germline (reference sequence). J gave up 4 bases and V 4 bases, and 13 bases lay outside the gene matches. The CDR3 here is CASSRGGGSSTTGELFF. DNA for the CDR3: TGTGCCAGCAGCCGGGGTGGCGGGAGTAGTACCACCGGGGAGCTGTTTTTT. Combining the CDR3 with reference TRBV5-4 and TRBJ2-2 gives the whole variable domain ETGVTQSPTHLIKTRGQQVTLRCSSQSGHNTVSWYQQALGQGPQFIFQYYREEENGRGNFPPRFSGLQFPNYSSELNVNALELDDSALYLCASSRGGGSSTTGELFFGEGSRLTVL.

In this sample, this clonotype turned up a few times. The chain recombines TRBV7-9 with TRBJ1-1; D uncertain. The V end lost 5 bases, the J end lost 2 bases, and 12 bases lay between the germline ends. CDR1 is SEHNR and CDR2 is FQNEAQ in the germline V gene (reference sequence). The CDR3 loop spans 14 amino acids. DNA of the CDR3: TGTGCCAGCAGCGCGACCGGGATCAACACTGAAGCTTTCTTT. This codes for CASSATGINTEAFF. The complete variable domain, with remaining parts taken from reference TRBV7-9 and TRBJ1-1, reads DTGVSQNPRHKITKRGQNVTFRCDPISEHNRLYWYRQTLGQGPEFLTYFQNEAQLEKSRLLSDRFSAERPKGSFSTLEIQRTEQGDSAMYLCASSATGINTEAFFGQGTRLTVV.

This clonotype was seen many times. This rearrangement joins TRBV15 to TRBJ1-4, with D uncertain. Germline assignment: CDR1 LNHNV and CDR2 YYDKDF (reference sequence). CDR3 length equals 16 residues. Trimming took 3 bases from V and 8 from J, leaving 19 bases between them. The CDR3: CATSRAPPEEGEKLFF. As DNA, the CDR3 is TGTGCCACCAGCAGGGCCCCCCCCGAGGAAGGAGAAAAACTGTTTTTT.

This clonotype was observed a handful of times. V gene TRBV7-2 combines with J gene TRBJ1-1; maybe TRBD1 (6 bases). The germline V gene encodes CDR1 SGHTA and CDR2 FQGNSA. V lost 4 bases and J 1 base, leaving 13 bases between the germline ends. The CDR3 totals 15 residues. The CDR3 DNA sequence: TGTGCCAGCAGCTCTGGGGGGGCCGCGAACACTGAAGCTTTCTTT. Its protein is CASSSGGAANTEAFF.

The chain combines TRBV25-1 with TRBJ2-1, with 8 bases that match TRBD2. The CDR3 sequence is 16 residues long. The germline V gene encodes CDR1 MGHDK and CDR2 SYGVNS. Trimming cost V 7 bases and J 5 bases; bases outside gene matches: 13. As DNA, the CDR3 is TGTGCCAGCACCGGGACTAGTAGGCTCCTACACAATGAGCAGTTCTTC. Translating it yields CASTGTSRLLHNEQFF. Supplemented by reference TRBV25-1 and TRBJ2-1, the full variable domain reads EADIYQTPRYLVIGTGKKITLECSQTMGHDKMYWYQQDPGMELHLIHYSYGVNSTEKGDLSSESTVSRIRTEHFPLTLESARPSHTSQYLCASTGTSRLLHNEQFFGPGTRLTVL.

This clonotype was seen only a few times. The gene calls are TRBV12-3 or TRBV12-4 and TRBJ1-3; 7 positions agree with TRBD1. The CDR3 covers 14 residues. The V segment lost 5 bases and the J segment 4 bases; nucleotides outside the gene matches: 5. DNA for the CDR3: TGTGCCAGCAGTCCGACAGGGTCAGGAAACACCATATATTTT. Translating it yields CASSPTGSGNTIYF.

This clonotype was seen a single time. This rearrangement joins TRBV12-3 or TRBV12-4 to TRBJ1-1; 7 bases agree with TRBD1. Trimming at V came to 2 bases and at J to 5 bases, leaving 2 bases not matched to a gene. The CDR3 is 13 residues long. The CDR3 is CASSLTGETEAFF. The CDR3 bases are TGTGCCAGCAGTTTAACAGGGGAAACTGAAGCTTTCTTT.

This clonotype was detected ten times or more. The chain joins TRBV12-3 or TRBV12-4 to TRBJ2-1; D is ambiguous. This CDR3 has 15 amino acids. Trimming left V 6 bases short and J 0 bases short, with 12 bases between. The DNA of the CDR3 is TGTGCCAGCAGCTACTTCCCTAGCTCCTACAATGAGCAGTTCTTC. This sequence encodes CASSYFPSSYNEQFF.

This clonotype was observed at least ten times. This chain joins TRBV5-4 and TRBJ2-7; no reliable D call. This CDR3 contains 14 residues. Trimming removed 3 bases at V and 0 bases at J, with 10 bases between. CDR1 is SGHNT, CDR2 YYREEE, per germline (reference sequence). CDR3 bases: TGTGCCAGCAGCTCTTCGGCAGACTCCTACGAGCAGTACTTC. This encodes CASSSSADSYEQYF.

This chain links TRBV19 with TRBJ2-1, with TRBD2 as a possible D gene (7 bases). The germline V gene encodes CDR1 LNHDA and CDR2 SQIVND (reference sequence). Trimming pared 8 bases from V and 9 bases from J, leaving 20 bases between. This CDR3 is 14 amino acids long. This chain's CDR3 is CASLAKGGLAEQFF. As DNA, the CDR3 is TGTGCCAGTCTCGCCAAGGGGGGGTTGGCTGAGCAGTTCTTC. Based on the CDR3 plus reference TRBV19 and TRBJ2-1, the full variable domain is DGGITQSPKYLFRKEGQNVTLSCEQNLNHDAMYWYRQDPGQGLRLIYYSQIVNDFQKGDIAEGYSVSREKKESFPLTVTSAQKNPTAFYLCASLAKGGLAEQFFGPGTRLTVL.

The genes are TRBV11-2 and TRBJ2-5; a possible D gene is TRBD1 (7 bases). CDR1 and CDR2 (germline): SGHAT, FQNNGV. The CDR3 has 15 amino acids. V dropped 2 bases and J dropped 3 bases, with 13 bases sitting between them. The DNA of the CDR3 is TGTGCCAGCAGCTTAATGGGCAGGGGGGAAGAGACCCAGTACTTC. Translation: CASSLMGRGEETQYF. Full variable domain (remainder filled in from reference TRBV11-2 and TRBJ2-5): EAGVAQSPRYKIIEKRQSVAFWCNPISGHATLYWYQQILGQGPKLLIQFQNNGVVDDSQLPKDRFSAERLKGVDSTLKIQPAKLEDSAVYLCASSLMGRGEETQYFGPGTRLLVL.

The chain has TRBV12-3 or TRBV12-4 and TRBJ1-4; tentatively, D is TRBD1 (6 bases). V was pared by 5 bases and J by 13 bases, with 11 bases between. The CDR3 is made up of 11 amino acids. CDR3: CASSTGYRLFF. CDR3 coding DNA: TGTGCCAGCAGTACAGGGTATAGACTGTTTTTT.

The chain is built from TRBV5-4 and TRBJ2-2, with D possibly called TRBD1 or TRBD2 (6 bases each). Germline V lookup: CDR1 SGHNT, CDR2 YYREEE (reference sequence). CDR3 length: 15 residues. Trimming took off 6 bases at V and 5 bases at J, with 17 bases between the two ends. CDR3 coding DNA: TGTGCCAGCACCTGGGGGGCCGCCTCGACCGGGGAGCTGTTTTTT. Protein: CASTWGAASTGELFF.

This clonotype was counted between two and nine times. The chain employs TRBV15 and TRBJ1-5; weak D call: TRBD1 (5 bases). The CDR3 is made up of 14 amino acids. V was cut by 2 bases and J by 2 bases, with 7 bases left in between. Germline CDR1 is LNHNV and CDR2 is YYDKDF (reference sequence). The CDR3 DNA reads TGTGCCACCAGCAGACAGGGAGGCAATCAGCCCCAGCATTTT. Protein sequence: CATSRQGGNQPQHF.